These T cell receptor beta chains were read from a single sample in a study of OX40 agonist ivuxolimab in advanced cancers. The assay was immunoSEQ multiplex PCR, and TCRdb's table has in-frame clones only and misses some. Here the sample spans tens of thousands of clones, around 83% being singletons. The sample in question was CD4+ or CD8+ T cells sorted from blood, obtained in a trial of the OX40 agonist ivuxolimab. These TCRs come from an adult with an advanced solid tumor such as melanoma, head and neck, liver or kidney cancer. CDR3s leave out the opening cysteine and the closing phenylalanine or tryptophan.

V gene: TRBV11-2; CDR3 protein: ASSHGQGAGNTIY
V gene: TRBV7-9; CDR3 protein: ASRGFGTEAF
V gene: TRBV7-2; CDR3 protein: ASSEVSSSYNEQF
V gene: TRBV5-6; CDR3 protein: ASSLDENEQY
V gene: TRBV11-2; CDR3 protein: ASSSLGAGAWETQY
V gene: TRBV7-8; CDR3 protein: ASSLLLGTSVTGELF
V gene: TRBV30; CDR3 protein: AWSRTGTGNGYT
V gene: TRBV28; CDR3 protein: ASRTGTENTGELF
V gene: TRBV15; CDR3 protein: ATPGGAEGGELF
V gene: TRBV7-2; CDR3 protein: ASSLDSGANVLT
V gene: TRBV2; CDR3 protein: ASSEILGPSYNEQF
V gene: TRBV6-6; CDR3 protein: ASSYILAGDTDTQY
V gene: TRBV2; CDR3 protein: ASSEHPGGMNTEAF
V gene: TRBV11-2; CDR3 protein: ASSLDRTGELF
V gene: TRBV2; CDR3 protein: ASNRLRGDGGELF
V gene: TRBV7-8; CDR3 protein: ASSFRNTGELF
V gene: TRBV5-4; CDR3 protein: ASSLAGLAKNIQY
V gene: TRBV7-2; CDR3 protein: ASSLETSDTDTQY
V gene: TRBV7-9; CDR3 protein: ASSLRGINTGELF
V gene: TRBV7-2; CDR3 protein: ASSLVGGSSYEQY
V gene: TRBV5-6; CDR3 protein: ASSFVGGETQY
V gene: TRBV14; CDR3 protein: ASSQSTGLAGGRQY
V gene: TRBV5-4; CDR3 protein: ASSLEPGSYEQY
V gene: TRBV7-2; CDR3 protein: ASSSDEAGELF
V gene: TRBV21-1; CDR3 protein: ASSKSAGGPNEQY
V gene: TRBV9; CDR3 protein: ASSVPGHLTSGEYNEQF
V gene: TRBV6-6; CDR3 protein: ASSLMRGQF
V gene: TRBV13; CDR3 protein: ASSSLGAPSYEQY
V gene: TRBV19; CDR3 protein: ASSIFHTGSNQPQH
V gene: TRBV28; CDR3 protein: ASRRQGRDGYT
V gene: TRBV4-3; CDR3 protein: ASSQAGGSSYEQY
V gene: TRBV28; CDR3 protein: ASSPEQGTDTQY
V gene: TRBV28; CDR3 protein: ASSLTESSYEQY
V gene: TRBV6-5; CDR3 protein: ASSPTSGFAYEQY
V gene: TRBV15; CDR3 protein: ATSRDSGTGELQY
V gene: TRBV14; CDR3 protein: ASSQDNGVEAF
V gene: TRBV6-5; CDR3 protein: ASSYSSAGARGYT